A selection of T cell receptor beta chains follows, all from one sample in a study of blood T cell repertoires in COVID-19. Data came from immunoSEQ multiplex PCR; TCRdb stores just in-frame clones and leaves some out. The sample has around 250,000 clones, approximately 90% seen once. Sequencing input: PBMCs or T cells enriched from blood (not recorded which). These TCRs come from a man between 50 and 59 years old who had been exposed to COVID-19. The CDR3 runs from the conserved cysteine through the conserved F or W. The D gene is left open where the match is weak. The listing skips clone size in some rows; elsewhere it reads once, few, many or a size class.

abundance,v_gene,d_gene,j_gene,CDR3nt,CDR3aa
NA,TRBV18,TRBD1,TRBJ1-1,TGTGCCAGCTCACTTCGACAGGGCCCCACTGAAGCTTTCTTT,CASSLRQGPTEAFF
once,TRBV2,NA,TRBJ2-7,TGTGCCAGCAGTGATCAGGGTTTGTCCTACGAGCAGTACTTC,CASSDQGLSYEQYF
NA,TRBV30,NA,TRBJ2-1,TGTGCCTGGAGCCACCCTCGAGCGGACAATGAGCAGTTCTTC,CAWSHPRADNEQFF
NA,TRBV29-1,TRBD2,TRBJ2-1,TGCAGCGCTGTGGCTAGCGGGACCCACAATGAGCAGTTCTTC,CSAVASGTHNEQFF
NA,TRBV2,NA,TRBJ2-7,TGTGCCAGCAGAGGTTCCTGGCCGCGGCTGGGGCAGTACTTC,CASRGSWPRLGQYF
NA,TRBV11-2,TRBD1,TRBJ1-2,TGTGCCAGCAGCACATATACAGGGGGCTATGGCTACACCTTC,CASSTYTGGYGYTF
NA,TRBV27,TRBD1,TRBJ2-7,TGTGCCAGCAGGACCACCGGGACAGGGGCCTACGAGCAGTACTTC,CASRTTGTGAYEQYF
once,TRBV28,TRBD2,TRBJ2-3,TGTGCCAGCAGTTCCCGCCGTGAGACTAGCGGGAGCACAGATACGCAGTATTTT,CASSSRRETSGSTDTQYF
NA,TRBV15,NA,TRBJ1-3,TGTGCCACCAGCAGAGCCACACACTCTGGAAACACCATATATTTT,CATSRATHSGNTIYF
NA,TRBV4-2,NA,TRBJ2-7,TGTGCCAGCAGCCCTCGAGGTAAACAGGGAATAAGAGACGAGCAGTACTTC,CASSPRGKQGIRDEQYF
NA,TRBV19,TRBD1,TRBJ2-7,TGTGCCAGTAGTACCCAACAGGGGGTCTCCTACGAGCAGTACTTC,CASSTQQGVSYEQYF
NA,TRBV28,NA,TRBJ1-1,TGTGCCAGCAGCCCCCCTTGGTTTCGGTTGGCTGAAGCTTTCTTT,CASSPPWFRLAEAFF
NA,TRBV6-5,NA,TRBJ1-6,TGTGCCAGCAGTTACTCTGTCGGGAGCACCTCACCCCTCCACTTT,CASSYSVGSTSPLHF
NA,TRBV7-3,TRBD1,TRBJ2-2,TGTGCCAGCAGCTTGGGACAGAAGAACACCGGGGAGCTGTTTTTT,CASSLGQKNTGELFF
NA,TRBV5-4,NA,TRBJ1-2,TGTGCCAGCAGCTTGGAAGGGAGAAACTATGGCTACACCTTC,CASSLEGRNYGYTF
NA,TRBV5-1,TRBD1,TRBJ2-3,TGCGCCAGCAGCTTGGGGACAGGGGGTCATGGAGATACGCAGTATTTT,CASSLGTGGHGDTQYF
NA,TRBV7-8,NA,TRBJ1-3,TGTGCCAGCAGCTTAGAAATTCGCTCTGGAAACACCATATATTTT,CASSLEIRSGNTIYF
NA,TRBV2,NA,TRBJ2-3,TGTGCCAGCAGTGTACAGGGAAGTGAGGCAGATACGCAGTATTTT,CASSVQGSEADTQYF
NA,TRBV10-3,TRBD2,TRBJ2-1,TGTGCCATCAGTGAGTCGCAGCGGGGGGGGGCGAATGAGCAGTTCTTC,CAISESQRGGANEQFF
NA,TRBV30,NA,TRBJ1-2,TGTGCCTGGAGTCGGGGTTATGGCTACACCTTC,CAWSRGYGYTF